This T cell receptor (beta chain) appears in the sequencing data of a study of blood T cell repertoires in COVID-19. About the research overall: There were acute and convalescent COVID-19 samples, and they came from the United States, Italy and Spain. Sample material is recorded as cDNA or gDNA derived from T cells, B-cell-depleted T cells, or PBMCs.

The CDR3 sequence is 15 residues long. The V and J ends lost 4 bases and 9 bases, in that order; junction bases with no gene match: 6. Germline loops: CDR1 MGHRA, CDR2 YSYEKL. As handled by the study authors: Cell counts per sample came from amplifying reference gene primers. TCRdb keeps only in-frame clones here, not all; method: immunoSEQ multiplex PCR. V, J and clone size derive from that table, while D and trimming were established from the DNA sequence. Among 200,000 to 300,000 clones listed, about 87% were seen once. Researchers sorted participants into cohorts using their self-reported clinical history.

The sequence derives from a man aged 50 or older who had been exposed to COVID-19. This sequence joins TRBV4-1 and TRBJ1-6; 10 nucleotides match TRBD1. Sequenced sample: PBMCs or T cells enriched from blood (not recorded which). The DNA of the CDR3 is TGCGCCAGCAGCCTCGGTCGGACAGGGGGTTCACCCCTCCACTTT. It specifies CASSLGRTGGSPLHF.